This entry features one TCR beta chain sequence. This table comes from immunoSEQ multiplex PCR, and its TCRdb copy is limited to in-frame clones, with some not included. The sample records around 71,000 clones, roughly 86% being singletons. V was shortened by 5 bases and J by 10 bases, with 18 bases between the two germline ends. CDR3 length equals 14 residues. The germline V gene has CDR1 SGHTA and CDR2 FQGTGA. The data originate from a study of OX40 agonist ivuxolimab in advanced cancers. Turning to the study itself: An agonistic anti-OX40 (CD134) antibody, ivuxolimab, was used to treat the patients. The group had a mean age of around 60 years, ranged from about 23 to 79, and was 75% to 85% male.

The sequenced sample was CD4+ or CD8+ T cells sorted from blood, obtained in a trial of the OX40 agonist ivuxolimab. The clonotype originates from an adult with an advanced solid tumor such as melanoma, head and neck, liver or kidney cancer. J is TRBJ2-1 and V is TRBV7-3, with D maybe TRBD2 (6 bases). CDR3 sequence reads: CASSSGPTDVEQFF. In DNA form, the CDR3 reads TGTGCCAGCAGCAGCGGGCCCACGGATGTGGAGCAGTTCTTC. Supplemented by reference TRBV7-3 and TRBJ2-1, the full variable domain reads GAGVSQTPSNKVTEKGKYVELRCDPISGHTALYWYRQSLGQGPEFLIYFQGTGAADDSGLPNDRFFAVRPEGSVSTLKIQRTERGDSAVYLCASSSGPTDVEQFFGPGTRLTVL.